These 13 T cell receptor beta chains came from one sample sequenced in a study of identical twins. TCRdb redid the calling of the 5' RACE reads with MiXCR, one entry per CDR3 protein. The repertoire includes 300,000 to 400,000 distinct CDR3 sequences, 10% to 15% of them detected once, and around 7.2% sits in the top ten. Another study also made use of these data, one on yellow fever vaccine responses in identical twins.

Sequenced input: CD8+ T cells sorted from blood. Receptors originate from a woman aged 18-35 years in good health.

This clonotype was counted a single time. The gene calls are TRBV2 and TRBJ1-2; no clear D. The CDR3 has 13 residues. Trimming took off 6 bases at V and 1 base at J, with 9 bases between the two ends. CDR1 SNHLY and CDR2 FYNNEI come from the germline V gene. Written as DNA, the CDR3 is TGTGCCAGCAGGAAACAGAGTAACTATGGCTACACCTTC. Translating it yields CASRKQSNYGYTF.

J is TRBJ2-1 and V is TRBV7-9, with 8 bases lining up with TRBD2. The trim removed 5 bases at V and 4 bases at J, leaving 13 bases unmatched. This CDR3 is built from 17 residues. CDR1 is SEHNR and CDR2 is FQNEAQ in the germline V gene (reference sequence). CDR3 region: CASSPAPGTREYNEQFF. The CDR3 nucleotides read TGTGCCAGCAGCCCCGCCCCCGGGACTAGGGAATACAATGAGCAGTTCTTC. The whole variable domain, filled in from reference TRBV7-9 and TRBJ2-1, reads DTGVSQNPRHKITKRGQNVTFRCDPISEHNRLYWYRQTLGQGPEFLTYFQNEAQLEKSRLLSDRFSAERPKGSFSTLEIQRTEQGDSAMYLCASSPAPGTREYNEQFFGPGTRLTVL.

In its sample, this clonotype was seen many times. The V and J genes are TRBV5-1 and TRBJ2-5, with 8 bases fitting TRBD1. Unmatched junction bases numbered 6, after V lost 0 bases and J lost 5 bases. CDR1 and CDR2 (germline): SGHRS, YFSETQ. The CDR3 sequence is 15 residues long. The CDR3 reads CASSLGTGLGETQYF. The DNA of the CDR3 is TGCGCCAGCAGCTTGGGGACAGGGCTGGGGGAGACCCAGTACTTC. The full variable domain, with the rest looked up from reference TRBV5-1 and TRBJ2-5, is KAGVTQTPRYLIKTRGQQVTLSCSPISGHRSVSWYQQTPGQGLQFLFEYFSETQRNKGNFPGRFSGRQFSNSRSEMNVSTLELGDSALYLCASSLGTGLGETQYFGPGTRLLVL.

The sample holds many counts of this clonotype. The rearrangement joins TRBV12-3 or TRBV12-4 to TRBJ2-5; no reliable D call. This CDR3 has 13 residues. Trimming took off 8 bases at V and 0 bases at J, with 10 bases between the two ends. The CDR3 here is CASAMGNQETQYF. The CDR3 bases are TGTGCCAGCGCTATGGGCAACCAAGAGACCCAGTACTTC.

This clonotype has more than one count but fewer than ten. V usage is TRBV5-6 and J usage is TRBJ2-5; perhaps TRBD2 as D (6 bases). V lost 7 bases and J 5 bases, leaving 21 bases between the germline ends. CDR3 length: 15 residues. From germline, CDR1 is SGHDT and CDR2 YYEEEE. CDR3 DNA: TGTGCCAGCCGAACCGGAGGGCGGCAGACGGAGACCCAGTACTTC. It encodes CASRTGGRQTETQYF.

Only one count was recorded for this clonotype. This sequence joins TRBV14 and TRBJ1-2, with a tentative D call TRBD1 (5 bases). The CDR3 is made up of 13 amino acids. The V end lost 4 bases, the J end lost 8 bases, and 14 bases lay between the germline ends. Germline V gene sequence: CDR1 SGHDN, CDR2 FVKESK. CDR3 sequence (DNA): TGTGCCAGCAGCCCCTACAGGACGGAAGGCTACACCTTC. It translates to CASSPYRTEGYTF.

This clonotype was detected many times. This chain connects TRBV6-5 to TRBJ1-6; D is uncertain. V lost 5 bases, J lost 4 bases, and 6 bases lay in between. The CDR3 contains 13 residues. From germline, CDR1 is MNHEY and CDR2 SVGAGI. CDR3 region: CASSKEYNSPLHF. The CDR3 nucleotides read TGTGCCAGCAGTAAGGAATATAATTCACCCCTCCACTTT.

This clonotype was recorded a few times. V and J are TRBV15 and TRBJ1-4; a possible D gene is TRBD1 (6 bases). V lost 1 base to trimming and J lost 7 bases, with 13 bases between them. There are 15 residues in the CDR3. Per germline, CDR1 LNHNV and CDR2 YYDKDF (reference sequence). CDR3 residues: CATSRARAGAEKLFF. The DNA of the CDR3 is TGTGCCACCAGCAGAGCCCGCGCAGGGGCTGAAAAACTGTTTTTT.

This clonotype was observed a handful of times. CDR3 DNA sequence: TGTGCCAGCAGTTTAAGTACAGGGACAGAGACCCAGTACTTC. It encodes CASSLSTGTETQYF. The chain couples TRBV28 to TRBJ2-5; weak D call: TRBD1 (6 bases). V lost 2 bases and J 4 bases, leaving 11 bases between the germline ends. This CDR3 contains 14 residues. Germline-derived CDR1 and CDR2 are MDHEN and SYDVKM.

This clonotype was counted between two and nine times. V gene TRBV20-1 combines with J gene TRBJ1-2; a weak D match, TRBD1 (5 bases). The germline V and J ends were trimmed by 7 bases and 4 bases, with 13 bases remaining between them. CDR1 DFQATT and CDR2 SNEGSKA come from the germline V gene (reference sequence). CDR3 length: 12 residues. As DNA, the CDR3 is TGCAGTGACTACTTGGGGCTCTATGGCTACACCTTC. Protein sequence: CSDYLGLYGYTF.

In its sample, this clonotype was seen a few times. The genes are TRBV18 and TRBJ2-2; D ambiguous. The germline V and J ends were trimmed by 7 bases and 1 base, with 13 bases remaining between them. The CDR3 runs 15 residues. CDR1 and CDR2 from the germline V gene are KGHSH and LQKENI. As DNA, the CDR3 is TGTGCCAGCTTACCCCGCCCGGAGAACACCGGGGAGCTGTTTTTT. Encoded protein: CASLPRPENTGELFF. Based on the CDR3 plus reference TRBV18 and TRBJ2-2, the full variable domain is NAGVMQNPRHLVRRRGQEARLRCSPMKGHSHVYWYRQLPEEGLKFMVYLQKENIIDESGMPKERFSAEFPKEGPSILRIQQVVRGDSAAYFCASLPRPENTGELFFGEGSRLTVL.

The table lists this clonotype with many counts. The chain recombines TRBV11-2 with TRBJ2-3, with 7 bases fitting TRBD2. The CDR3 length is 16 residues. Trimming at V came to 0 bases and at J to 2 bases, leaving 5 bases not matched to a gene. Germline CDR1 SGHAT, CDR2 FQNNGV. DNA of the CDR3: TGTGCCAGCAGCTTAGAGGCTAGCGGCAACACAGATACGCAGTATTTT. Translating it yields CASSLEASGNTDTQYF.

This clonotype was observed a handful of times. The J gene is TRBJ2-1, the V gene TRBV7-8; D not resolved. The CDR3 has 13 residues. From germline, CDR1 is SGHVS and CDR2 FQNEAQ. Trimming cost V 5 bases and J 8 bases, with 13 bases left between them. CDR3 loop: CASSPDLRDEQFF. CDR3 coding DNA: TGTGCCAGCAGCCCCGACCTTCGGGATGAGCAGTTCTTC.